This TCR beta chain is from a study of blood T cell repertoires in COVID-19. Study at large: From the United States, Italy and Spain came samples of acute and convalescent COVID-19. PBMCs, B-cell-depleted T cells, or T cells provided the cDNA or gDNA that made up the material.

As processed by the authors: Using reference gene primer amplification, nucleated cell counts were estimated. Here immunoSEQ multiplex PCR was the method, and the copy in TCRdb shows in-frame clones only, minus some. That table supplies the V and J calls and clone size; D and trimming were determined from the DNA. The data contain about 140,000 clones, around 73% of them singletons. The ends were cut back, 4 bases at V and 5 bases at J, with 12 bases in the middle. The CDR3 contains 14 residues. CDR1 is KGHSH and CDR2 is LQKENI in the germline V gene. What was sequenced was peripheral blood. The clonotype comes from a man aged 55 to 70 who had recovered from COVID-19. The chain links TRBV18 to TRBJ1-5, with D uncertain. This CDR3 reads CASSLEGRDQPQHF. DNA for the CDR3: TGTGCCAGCTCACTGGAGGGCAGAGATCAGCCCCAGCATTTT.